Listed below are T cell receptor beta chains from one sample, sequenced in a study of post-analysis software for immune sequencing data. MiXCR was run by TCRdb on the PCR reads, yielding one entry per CDR3 protein. The sample has 750,000 to 950,000 distinct CDR3 sequences, 46% seen once; the top ten hold roughly 5%. Sample: blood. These receptors all stem from a girl aged 5-17 years with multiple sclerosis. The CDR3 runs from the conserved cysteine through the conserved F or W.

v_gene: TRBV9
len: 15
CDR3aa: CASSVEGISTDTQYF

v_gene: TRBV12-3/TRBV12-4
len: 13
CDR3aa: CASSWAAQETQYF

v_gene: TRBV7-9
len: 17
CDR3aa: CASSPAAGTGYQETQYF

v_gene: TRBV20-1
len: 13
CDR3aa: CSVDGRDQETQYF

v_gene: TRBV6-2/TRBV6-3
len: 13
CDR3aa: CASSSQLAYEQYF

v_gene: TRBV5-1
len: 14
CDR3aa: CASSFGVGDSPLHF

v_gene: TRBV5-1
len: 12
CDR3aa: CASSPTRDTQYF

v_gene: TRBV5-1
len: 14
CDR3aa: CASSPAGAEETQYF

v_gene: TRBV27
len: 14
CDR3aa: CASSSGQETYEQYF

v_gene: TRBV6-6
len: 14
CDR3aa: CASSYGGPPGGYTF

v_gene: TRBV9
len: 17
CDR3aa: CASSVRLAGSGRDEQFF

v_gene: TRBV28
len: 13
CDR3aa: CAAGGRTPYEQYF

v_gene: TRBV20-1
len: 13
CDR3aa: CSASYRGDYGYTF

v_gene: TRBV7-8
len: 16
CDR3aa: CASSLLGYRANQPQHF

v_gene: TRBV20-1
len: 12
CDR3aa: CSARDPPDTQYF

v_gene: TRBV7-2
len: 13
CDR3aa: CASSSGGFVEQYF

v_gene: TRBV20-1
len: 14
CDR3aa: CSALSSGNTYEQYF

v_gene: TRBV6-4
len: 13
CDR3aa: CASSDQETDTQYF

v_gene: TRBV29-1
len: 21
CDR3aa: CSVEARRTSGRTRGSYNEQFF

v_gene: TRBV18
len: 16
CDR3aa: CASSPVSGSTNEKLFF

v_gene: TRBV7-8
len: 16
CDR3aa: CASSLLRGQGDTEAFF

v_gene: TRBV5-1
len: 15
CDR3aa: CASSSASGGLGEQYF

v_gene: TRBV29-1
len: 13
CDR3aa: CSVGQGRNQPQHF

v_gene: TRBV29-1
len: 16
CDR3aa: CSVGFGRGPHTGELFF

v_gene: TRBV20-1
len: 18
CDR3aa: CSVPLWGSGREMGETQYF

v_gene: TRBV2
len: 16
CDR3aa: CASRTPTQGLGNEQFF

v_gene: TRBV4-2
len: 17
CDR3aa: CASSQDLRAGGRETQYF

v_gene: TRBV24-1
len: 16
CDR3aa: CATSETTGQYTDTQYF

v_gene: TRBV29-1
len: 13
CDR3aa: CSVRQGSNQPQHF

v_gene: TRBV27
len: 16
CDR3aa: CASSRGRGLPQETQYF

v_gene: TRBV7-8
len: 15
CDR3aa: CASSAWTSGTDTQYF

v_gene: TRBV7-9
len: 15
CDR3aa: CASSLRLGEIGELFF

v_gene: TRBV9
len: 15
CDR3aa: CASSVGGQGNYGYTF

v_gene: TRBV3-1
len: 12
CDR3aa: CASSGTVDGYTF

v_gene: TRBV5-1
len: 15
CDR3aa: CASSLELAGVLEQYF

v_gene: TRBV14
len: 16
CDR3aa: CASSQAWGGMNTEAFF

v_gene: TRBV20-1
len: 14
CDR3aa: CSVPPASSYNEQFF

v_gene: TRBV4-2
len: 15
CDR3aa: CASSQGLGQYYEQYF

v_gene: TRBV7-9
len: 12
CDR3aa: CASRTGVNEQFF

v_gene: TRBV6-6
len: 12
CDR3aa: CASSSPDRRAFF

v_gene: TRBV10-3
len: 15
CDR3aa: CAISESKGQNQPQHF

v_gene: TRBV20-1
len: 11
CDR3aa: CSARVVNERFF

v_gene: TRBV9
len: 15
CDR3aa: CASSVDGTEASEQNF

v_gene: TRBV29-1
len: 15
CDR3aa: CSVERLAGLCYEQYF

v_gene: TRBV2
len: 17
CDR3aa: CASSLRTSGSESYEQYF

v_gene: TRBV10-3
len: 17
CDR3aa: CAISESRSGTGRDEQYF

v_gene: TRBV10-3
len: 15
CDR3aa: CAISESQGVGQPQHF

v_gene: TRBV7-7
len: 14
CDR3aa: CASSSDSFTDTQYF

v_gene: TRBV7-9
len: 16
CDR3aa: CASSPAMGGGAYEQYF

v_gene: TRBV10-3
len: 15
CDR3aa: CAISGGLAGEETQYF

v_gene: TRBV20-1
len: 13
CDR3aa: CSAGNRVGETQYF

v_gene: TRBV10-2
len: 15
CDR3aa: CASSHPPGGWDTQYF

v_gene: TRBV27
len: 14
CDR3aa: CASSLLGQKNIQYF

v_gene: TRBV6-1
len: 12
CDR3aa: CASSESHNEQFF

v_gene: TRBV29-1
len: 15
CDR3aa: CSVFPRLSHQETQYF

v_gene: TRBV29-1
len: 13
CDR3aa: CSVEKARGFEQFF